Below are 9 T cell receptor beta chains sequenced from a single sample in a study of T cell changes during pregnancy in multiple sclerosis. The table came from immunoSEQ multiplex PCR; TCRdb's copy has only in-frame clones and leaves some out. Among tens of thousands of clones listed, 90% to 95% were seen once. This specimen consisted of peripheral blood, obtained after pregnancy. These receptor sequences come from a female donor in good health, enrolled as a control in a pregnancy study.

This chain joins TRBV19 and TRBJ2-7, with 7 bases matching TRBD1. CDR1 and CDR2 (germline): LNHDA, SQIVND (reference sequence). After removal of 3 bases from V and 2 bases from J, the junction contained 7 bases not matched to a gene. The CDR3 has 15 residues. The CDR3 reads CASSIPGDSPYEQYF. Here the CDR3 DNA reads TGTGCCAGTAGTATTCCTGGGGACAGCCCCTACGAGCAGTACTTC.

This chain joins TRBV5-6 and TRBJ2-7; TRBD1 might be the D (5 bases). Trimming took off 3 bases at V and 0 bases at J, with 16 bases between the two ends. This CDR3 region has 16 residues. Germline CDR1 reads SGHDT; CDR2 reads YYEEEE. CDR3 in amino acids: CASSSFWGVYSYEQYF. The CDR3 bases are TGTGCCAGCAGCTCTTTCTGGGGCGTCTACTCCTACGAGCAGTACTTC.

The V and J genes are TRBV7-9 and TRBJ1-5; D gene unclear. V was trimmed by 5 bases and J by 4 bases, leaving 12 bases between them. This CDR3 region has 14 residues. CDR1 is SEHNR and CDR2 is FQNEAQ in the germline V gene (reference sequence). The DNA for the CDR3 is TGTGCCAGCAGCCCCCCGGGTGTTAATCAGCCCCAGCATTTT. This translates into CASSPPGVNQPQHF.

The table lists this clone with a count of one. The chain carries TRBV11-1 and TRBJ2-7; the match to TRBD1 covers 7 bases. The CDR3 totals 15 residues. The germline gives CDR1 SGHAT, CDR2 FQDESV (reference sequence). V lost 6 bases, J lost 5 bases, and 13 bases stayed unmatched. CDR3 amino acids: CASSYRGRPMDEQYF. As DNA, the CDR3 is TGTGCCAGCAGTTACAGGGGCCGCCCGATGGACGAGCAGTACTTC.

V usage is TRBV5-5 and J usage is TRBJ1-1, with a possible D match to TRBD1 (5 bases). This CDR3 has 14 residues. Germline assignment: CDR1 SGHKS and CDR2 YYEKEE (reference sequence). Between the trimmed V and J ends, which lost 2 bases and 1 base, there was a span of 9 bases. The CDR3 region is CASSFSQGNTEAFF. The CDR3 bases are TGTGCCAGCAGCTTTTCCCAGGGGAACACTGAAGCTTTCTTT.

This sequence joins TRBV4-1 and TRBJ2-1; TRBD2 matches 13 bases. The CDR3 is 15 residues long. Per the germline V gene, CDR1 is MGHRA and CDR2 is YSYEKL. The V segment lost 3 bases and the J segment 8 bases; nucleotides outside the gene matches: 4. The CDR3 loop reads CASSQRLAGGDEQFF. CDR3 DNA: TGCGCCAGCAGCCAGAGACTAGCGGGGGGAGATGAGCAGTTCTTC.

This chain links TRBV28 with TRBJ2-3; TRBD2 is a possible D gene (5 bases). Germline CDR1 reads MDHEN; CDR2 reads SYDVKM. This CDR3 is 12 amino acids long. V was pared by 5 bases and J by 8 bases, with 11 bases between. For the CDR3, the DNA is TGTGCCAGCAGTCTTGAGGCGGGTACGCAGTATTTT. Its translation is CASSLEAGTQYF.

The genes are TRBV4-1 and TRBJ1-4; 7 bases align to TRBD1. J lost 9 bases, V lost 1 base, and 2 bases had no gene match. Germline CDR1 MGHRA, CDR2 YSYEKL. There are 13 residues in the CDR3. CDR3 bases: TGCGCCAGCAGCCAAGGACAGGGCCAAAAACTGTTTTTT. As protein: CASSQGQGQKLFF.

J is TRBJ2-1 and V is TRBV9; 12 bases match TRBD2. CDR3 length: 16 amino acids. The germline V gene has CDR1 SGDLS and CDR2 YYNGEE. V gave up 3 bases and J gave up 4 bases; unmatched junction bases: 5. CDR3 nucleotides: TGTGCCAGCAGCGGTCCTAGCGGGGGGGCTTACAATGAGCAGTTCTTC. Its translation is CASSGPSGGAYNEQFF.